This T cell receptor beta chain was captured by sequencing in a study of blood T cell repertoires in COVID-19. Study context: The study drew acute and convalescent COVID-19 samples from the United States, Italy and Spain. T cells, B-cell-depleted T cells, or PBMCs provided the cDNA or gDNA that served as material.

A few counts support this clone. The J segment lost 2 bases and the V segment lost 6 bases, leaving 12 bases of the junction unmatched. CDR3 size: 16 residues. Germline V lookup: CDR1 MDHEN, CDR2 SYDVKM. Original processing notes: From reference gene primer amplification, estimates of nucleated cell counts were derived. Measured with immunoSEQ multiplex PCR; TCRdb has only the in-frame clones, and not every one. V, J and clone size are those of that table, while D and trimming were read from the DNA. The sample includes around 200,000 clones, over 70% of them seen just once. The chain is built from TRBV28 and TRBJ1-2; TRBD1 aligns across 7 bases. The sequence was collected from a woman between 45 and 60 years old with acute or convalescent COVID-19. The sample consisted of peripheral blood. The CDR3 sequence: CASSQGTGTVNYGYTF. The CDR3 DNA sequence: TGTGCCAGCAGCCAGGGTACCGGGACAGTCAACTATGGCTACACCTTC.